Each of the 12 T cell receptor beta chains below was sequenced from the same sample in a study of blood T cell repertoires in COVID-19. Libraries were prepared by immunoSEQ multiplex PCR; TCRdb keeps only in-frame clonotypes and omits some of them. This sample has over 200,000 clones; over 80% occur once, and the top ten carry roughly 1.2%. Sequencing input: peripheral blood. The source is a woman aged 25 to 45 with COVID-19, enrolled during active disease.

The chain links TRBV6-5 to TRBJ2-7; D perhaps matches TRBD2 (5 bases). The CDR3 consists of 13 residues. Germline loops: CDR1 MNHEY, CDR2 SVGAGI. Trimming took 7 bases from V and 2 from J, leaving 12 bases between them. CDR3 protein: CASTSGITYEQYF. The CDR3 DNA reads as TGTGCCAGCACCTCGGGGATTACCTACGAGCAGTACTTC.

The chain links TRBV19 to TRBJ1-4, with 10 nucleotides matching TRBD1. Germline-derived CDR1 and CDR2 are LNHDA and SQIVND (reference sequence). This CDR3 spans 15 amino acids. The J segment lost 6 bases and the V segment lost 3 bases, leaving 4 bases of the junction unmatched. CDR3 protein: CASSIGGTGDEKLFF. The CDR3 nucleotides are TGTGCCAGTAGTATTGGAGGGACAGGGGATGAAAAACTGTTTTTT. The complete variable domain, with remaining parts taken from reference TRBV19 and TRBJ1-4, reads DGGITQSPKYLFRKEGQNVTLSCEQNLNHDAMYWYRQDPGQGLRLIYYSQIVNDFQKGDIAEGYSVSREKKESFPLTVTSAQKNPTAFYLCASSIGGTGDEKLFFGSGTQLSVL.

V usage is TRBV2 and J usage is TRBJ1-1; D possibly corresponds to TRBD1 (6 bases). This CDR3 has 13 residues. Germline V gives CDR1 SNHLY, CDR2 FYNNEI. Deletions cut 3 bases from V and 3 bases from J, with 8 bases between. The CDR3 DNA sequence: TGTGCCAGCAGTGATTCAGGGGACACTGAAGCTTTCTTT. Encoded protein: CASSDSGDTEAFF.

This clone came up once. The chain joins TRBV9 to TRBJ1-1, with D unresolved. Germline V gene lookup returns CDR1 SGDLS and CDR2 YYNGEE. This CDR3 spans 11 amino acids. V was shortened by 8 bases and J by 1 base, with 6 bases between the two germline ends. CDR3 protein: CASGRNTEAFF. The DNA for the CDR3 is TGTGCCAGTGGGAGGAACACTGAAGCTTTCTTT.

This chain connects TRBV5-1 to TRBJ2-3; D might be TRBD2 (6 bases). CDR3 length: 14 amino acids. V was pared by 4 bases and J by 2 bases, with 11 bases between. Germline V gene data show CDR1 as SGHRS and CDR2 as YFSETQ. CDR3 amino acids: CASSPGLATDTQYF. CDR3 in DNA: TGCGCCAGCAGCCCGGGACTCGCCACAGATACGCAGTATTTT. Using reference TRBV5-1 and TRBJ2-3 for the parts outside the CDR3, the full variable domain is KAGVTQTPRYLIKTRGQQVTLSCSPISGHRSVSWYQQTPGQGLQFLFEYFSETQRNKGNFPGRFSGRQFSNSRSEMNVSTLELGDSALYLCASSPGLATDTQYFGPGTRLTVL.

The chain employs TRBV2 and TRBJ2-3, with 7 bases lining up with TRBD2. Germline-derived CDR1 and CDR2 are SNHLY and FYNNEI. The CDR3 runs 15 residues. The junction had 7 bases not matched to a gene; V was cut back by 1 base and J by 6 bases. Here the CDR3 reads CASSEERGVGDTQYF. CDR3 sequence (DNA): TGTGCCAGCAGTGAAGAGCGGGGAGTGGGGGATACGCAGTATTTT.

The V and J genes are TRBV9 and TRBJ2-3; 12 bases are a match to TRBD2. The CDR3 sequence is 16 residues long. Germline CDR1 reads SGDLS; CDR2 reads YYNGEE. V lost 4 bases and J lost 1; bases outside the gene matches: 4. Written as DNA, the CDR3 is TGTGCCAGCAGCTCCCGGACTAGCGGGGGCACAGATACGCAGTATTTT. Encoded protein: CASSSRTSGGTDTQYF. Using reference TRBV9 and TRBJ2-3 for the parts outside the CDR3, the full variable domain is DSGVTQTPKHLITATGQRVTLRCSPRSGDLSVYWYQQSLDQGLQFLIQYYNGEERAKGNILERFSAQQFPDLHSELNLSSLELGDSALYFCASSSRTSGGTDTQYFGPGTRLTVL.

The CDR3 DNA follows: TGTGCCAGCAGCCCCAGATACACAGATACGCAGTATTTT. Protein sequence: CASSPRYTDTQYF. This sequence joins TRBV7-9 and TRBJ2-3; no reliable D call. V shed 5 bases and J shed 2 bases, with 8 bases lying between them. Germline V CDR1 and CDR2: SEHNR, FQNEAQ (reference sequence). The CDR3 has 13 residues.

The J gene is TRBJ1-4, the V gene TRBV6-2 or TRBV6-3; 8 positions match TRBD1. Trimming at V came to 2 bases and at J to 4 bases, leaving 0 bases not matched to a gene. The CDR3 has 14 residues. Germline CDR1 MNHEY, CDR2 SVGEGT. CDR3 sequence reads: CASSYGQGNEKLFF. The CDR3 coding sequence is TGTGCCAGCAGTTACGGACAGGGTAATGAAAAACTGTTTTTT.

The sample holds a few counts of this clone. J is TRBJ1-1 and V is TRBV30, with 7 bases fitting TRBD1. The junction had 9 bases not matched to a gene; V was cut back by 2 bases and J by 3 bases. CDR3 size: 15 residues. CDR1 is GTSNPN, CDR2 SVGIG, per germline (reference sequence). The CDR3 is CAWSRWQGVYTEAFF. CDR3 nucleotides: TGTGCCTGGAGTCGATGGCAGGGGGTTTACACTGAAGCTTTCTTT.

The chain employs TRBV5-1 and TRBJ1-6, with 8 bases matching TRBD1. The CDR3 has 14 amino acids. V trimming: 4 bases; J trimming: 7 bases; junction bases outside the gene matches: 4. Germline CDR1 reads SGHRS; CDR2 reads YFSETQ. The CDR3 here is CASSDGQGNSPLHF. The CDR3 nucleotides read TGCGCCAGCAGCGACGGACAGGGCAATTCACCCCTCCACTTT.

V is TRBV6-2 or TRBV6-3 and J is TRBJ2-7, with unresolved D. Looked up from germline, CDR1 is MNHEY and CDR2 is SVGEGT. The V end lost 6 bases, the J end lost 1 base, and 10 bases lay between the germline ends. The CDR3 totals 13 residues. The CDR3, as DNA: TGTGCCAGCAGCCGCTACCTTTCCTACGAGCAGTACTTC. Translating it yields CASSRYLSYEQYF.